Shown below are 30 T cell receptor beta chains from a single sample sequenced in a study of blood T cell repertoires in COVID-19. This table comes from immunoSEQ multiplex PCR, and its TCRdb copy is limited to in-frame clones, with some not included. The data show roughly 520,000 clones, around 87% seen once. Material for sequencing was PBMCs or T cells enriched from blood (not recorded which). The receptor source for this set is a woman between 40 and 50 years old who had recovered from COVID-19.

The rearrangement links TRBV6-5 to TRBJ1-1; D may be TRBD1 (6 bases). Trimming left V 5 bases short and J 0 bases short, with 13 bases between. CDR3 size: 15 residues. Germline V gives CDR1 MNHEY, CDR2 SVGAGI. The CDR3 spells CASSITGQMNTEAFF. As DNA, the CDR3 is TGTGCCAGCAGTATCACGGGACAAATGAACACTGAAGCTTTCTTT.

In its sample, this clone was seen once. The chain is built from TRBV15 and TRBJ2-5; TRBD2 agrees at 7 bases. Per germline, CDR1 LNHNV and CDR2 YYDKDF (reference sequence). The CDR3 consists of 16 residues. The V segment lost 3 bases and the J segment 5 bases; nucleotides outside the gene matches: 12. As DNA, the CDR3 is TGTGCCACCAGCAGTCCCCTAGCGGCAACCCGGGAGACCCAGTACTTC. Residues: CATSSPLAATRETQYF.

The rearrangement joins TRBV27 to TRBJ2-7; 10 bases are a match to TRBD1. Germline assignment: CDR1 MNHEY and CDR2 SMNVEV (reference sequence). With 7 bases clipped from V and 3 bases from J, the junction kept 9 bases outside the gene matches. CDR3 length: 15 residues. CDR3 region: CASNSRDRGIYEQYF. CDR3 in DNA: TGTGCCAGCAATTCCAGGGACAGGGGTATCTACGAGCAGTACTTC.

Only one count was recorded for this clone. CDR3 sequence reads: CASSPPQETQYF. As DNA, the CDR3 is TGTGCCAGCTCACCCCCTCAAGAGACCCAGTACTTC. The gene calls are TRBV18 and TRBJ2-5, with D uncertain. The length of the CDR3 is 12 residues. Germline V lookup: CDR1 KGHSH, CDR2 LQKENI. V was shortened by 3 bases and J by 2 bases, with 4 bases between the two germline ends.

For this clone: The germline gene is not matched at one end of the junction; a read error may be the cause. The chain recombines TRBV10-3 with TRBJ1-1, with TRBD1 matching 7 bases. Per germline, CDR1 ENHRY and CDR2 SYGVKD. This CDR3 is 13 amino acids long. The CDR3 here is CAICEGANTEAFF. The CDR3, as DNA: TGTGCCATCTGTGAGGGGGCGAACACTGAAGCTTTCTTT.

The CDR3 here is CASSPRQANTGELFF. CDR3 coding DNA: TGTGCCAGCTCACCGCGTCAGGCGAACACCGGGGAGCTGTTTTTT. The chain links TRBV18 to TRBJ2-2; D is unresolved. The CDR3 is 15 residues long. V shed 3 bases and J shed 0 bases, with 8 bases lying between them. Germline V CDR1 and CDR2: KGHSH, LQKENI. Looking up the rest from reference TRBV18 and TRBJ2-2 gives the full variable domain: NAGVMQNPRHLVRRRGQEARLRCSPMKGHSHVYWYRQLPEEGLKFMVYLQKENIIDESGMPKERFSAEFPKEGPSILRIQQVVRGDSAAYFCASSPRQANTGELFFGEGSRLTVL.

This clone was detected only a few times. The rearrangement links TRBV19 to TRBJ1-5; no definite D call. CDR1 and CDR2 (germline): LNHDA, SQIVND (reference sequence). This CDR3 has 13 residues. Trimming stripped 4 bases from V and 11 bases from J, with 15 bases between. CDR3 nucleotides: TGTGCCAGTAGTACGACCGGGATAACAGCCCAGCATTTT. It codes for CASSTTGITAQHF. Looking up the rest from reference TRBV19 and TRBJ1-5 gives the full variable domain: DGGITQSPKYLFRKEGQNVTLSCEQNLNHDAMYWYRQDPGQGLRLIYYSQIVNDFQKGDIAEGYSVSREKKESFPLTVTSAQKNPTAFYLCASSTTGITAQHFGDGTRLSIL.

The CDR3, as DNA: TGCGCCAGCAGCTGGAGCAGCTTGAGCACAGATACGCAGTATTTT. It encodes CASSWSSLSTDTQYF. The V and J genes are TRBV5-1 and TRBJ2-3, with D hard to call. Trimming cost V 3 bases and J 0 bases, with 11 bases left between them. The CDR3 is 15 amino acids. Germline CDR1 reads SGHRS; CDR2 reads YFSETQ. Using reference TRBV5-1 and TRBJ2-3 for the parts outside the CDR3, the full variable domain is KAGVTQTPRYLIKTRGQQVTLSCSPISGHRSVSWYQQTPGQGLQFLFEYFSETQRNKGNFPGRFSGRQFSNSRSEMNVSTLELGDSALYLCASSWSSLSTDTQYFGPGTRLTVL.

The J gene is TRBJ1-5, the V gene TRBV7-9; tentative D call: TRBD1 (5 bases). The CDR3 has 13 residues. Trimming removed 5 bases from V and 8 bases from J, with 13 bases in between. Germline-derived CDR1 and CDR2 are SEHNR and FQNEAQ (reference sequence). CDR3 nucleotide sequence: TGTGCCAGCAGCGACAGCAGTTGGAAGCCCCAGCATTTT. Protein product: CASSDSSWKPQHF.

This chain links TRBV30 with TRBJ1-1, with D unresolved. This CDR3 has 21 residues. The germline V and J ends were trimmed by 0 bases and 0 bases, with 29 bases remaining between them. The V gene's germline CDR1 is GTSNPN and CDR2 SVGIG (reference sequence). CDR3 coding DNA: TGTGCCTGGAGTGTACTACTGGAACGTTTAGCCCCGATTCCAATGAACACTGAAGCTTTCTTT. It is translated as CAWSVLLERLAPIPMNTEAFF.

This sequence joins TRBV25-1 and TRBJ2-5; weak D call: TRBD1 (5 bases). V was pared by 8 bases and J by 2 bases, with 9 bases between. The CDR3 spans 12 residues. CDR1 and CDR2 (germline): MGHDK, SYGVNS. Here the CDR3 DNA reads TGTGCCAGCGCAAGGGGACAAGAGACCCAGTACTTC. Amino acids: CASARGQETQYF.

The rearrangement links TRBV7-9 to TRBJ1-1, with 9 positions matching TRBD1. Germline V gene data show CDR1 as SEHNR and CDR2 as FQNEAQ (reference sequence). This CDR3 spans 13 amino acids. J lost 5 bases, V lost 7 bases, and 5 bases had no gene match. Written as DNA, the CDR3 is TGTGCCAGCACCACGACAGGGGGAACTGAAGCTTTCTTT. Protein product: CASTTTGGTEAFF.

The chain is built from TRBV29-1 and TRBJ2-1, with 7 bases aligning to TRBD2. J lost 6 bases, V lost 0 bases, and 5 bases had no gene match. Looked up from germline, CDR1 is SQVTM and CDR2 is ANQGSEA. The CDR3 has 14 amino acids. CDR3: CSVEEWVAGNEQFF. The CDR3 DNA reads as TGCAGCGTTGAAGAATGGGTAGCGGGCAATGAGCAGTTCTTC.

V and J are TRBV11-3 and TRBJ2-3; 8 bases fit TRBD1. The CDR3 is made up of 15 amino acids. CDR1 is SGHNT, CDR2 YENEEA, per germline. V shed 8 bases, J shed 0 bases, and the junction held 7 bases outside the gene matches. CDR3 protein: CASRSRDRSTDTQYF. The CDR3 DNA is TGTGCCAGCCGCAGTAGGGACAGGAGCACAGATACGCAGTATTTT.

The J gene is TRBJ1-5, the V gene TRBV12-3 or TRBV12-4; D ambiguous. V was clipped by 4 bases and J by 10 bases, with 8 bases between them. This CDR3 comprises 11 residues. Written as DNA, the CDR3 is TGTGCCAGCAGTTCCGGGGATCCCCAGCATTTT. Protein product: CASSSGDPQHF.

In DNA form, the CDR3 reads TGTGCCACCGCGGAAACCCTTGCAACTAATGAAAAACTGTTTTTT. As protein: CATAETLATNEKLFF. The chain has TRBV19 and TRBJ1-4; D is unclear. CDR3 length: 15 amino acids. Trimming stripped 10 bases from V and 0 bases from J, with 15 bases between. The V gene's germline CDR1 is LNHDA and CDR2 SQIVND (reference sequence).

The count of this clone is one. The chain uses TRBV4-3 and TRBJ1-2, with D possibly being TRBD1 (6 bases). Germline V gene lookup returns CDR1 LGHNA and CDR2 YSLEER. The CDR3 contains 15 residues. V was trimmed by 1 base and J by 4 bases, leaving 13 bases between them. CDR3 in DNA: TGCGCCAGCAGCCAAGGCGACAGGCCTTTCTATGGCTACACCTTC. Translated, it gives CASSQGDRPFYGYTF.

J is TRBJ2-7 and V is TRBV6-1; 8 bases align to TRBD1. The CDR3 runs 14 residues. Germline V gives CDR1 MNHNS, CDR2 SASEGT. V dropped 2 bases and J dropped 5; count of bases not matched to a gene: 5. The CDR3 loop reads CASSERSRGHEQYF. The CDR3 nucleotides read TGTGCCAGCAGTGAACGAAGCAGGGGGCACGAGCAGTACTTC.

DNA of the CDR3: TGTGCCAGCAGCTGGCTGACAACCAGGGGGCCCCAGCATTTT. Protein product: CASSWLTTRGPQHF. The chain couples TRBV5-5 to TRBJ1-5; D perhaps matches TRBD1 (6 bases). Trimming left V 3 bases short and J 9 bases short, with 16 bases between. The germline V gene has CDR1 SGHKS and CDR2 YYEKEE (reference sequence). This CDR3 spans 14 amino acids. The whole variable domain, filled in from reference TRBV5-5 and TRBJ1-5, reads DAGVTQSPTHLIKTRGQQVTLRCSPISGHKSVSWYQQVLGQGPQFIFQYYEKEERGRGNFPDRFSARQFPNYSSELNVNALLLGDSALYLCASSWLTTRGPQHFGDGTRLSIL.

In DNA form, the CDR3 reads TGTGCCAGCAGTTTGTGGGGGACAGGGGACACTGAAGCTTTCTTT. Amino acids: CASSLWGTGDTEAFF. The chain recombines TRBV28 with TRBJ1-1; 10 bases align to TRBD1. The CDR3 extends over 15 amino acids. Germline V gene lookup returns CDR1 MDHEN and CDR2 SYDVKM. With V trimmed by 3 bases and J by 3 bases, 4 bases remained unmatched.

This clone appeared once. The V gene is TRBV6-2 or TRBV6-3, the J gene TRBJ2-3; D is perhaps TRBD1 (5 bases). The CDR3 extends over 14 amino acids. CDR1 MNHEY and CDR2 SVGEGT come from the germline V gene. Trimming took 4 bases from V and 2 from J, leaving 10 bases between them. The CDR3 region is CASSSFRATDTQYF. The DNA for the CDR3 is TGTGCCAGCAGTTCATTCAGGGCCACAGATACGCAGTATTTT.

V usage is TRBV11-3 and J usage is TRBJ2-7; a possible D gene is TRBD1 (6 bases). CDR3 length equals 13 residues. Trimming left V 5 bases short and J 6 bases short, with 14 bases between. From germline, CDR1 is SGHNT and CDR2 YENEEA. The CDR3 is CASSAHIGGEQYF. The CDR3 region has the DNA TGTGCCAGCAGCGCCCACATAGGGGGCGAGCAGTACTTC.

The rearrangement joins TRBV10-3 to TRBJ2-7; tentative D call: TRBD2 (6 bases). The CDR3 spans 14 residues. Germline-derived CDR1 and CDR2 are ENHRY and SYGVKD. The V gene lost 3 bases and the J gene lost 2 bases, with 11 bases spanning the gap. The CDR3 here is CAISETGATYEQYF. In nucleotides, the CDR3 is TGTGCCATCAGTGAAACGGGAGCTACCTACGAGCAGTACTTC.

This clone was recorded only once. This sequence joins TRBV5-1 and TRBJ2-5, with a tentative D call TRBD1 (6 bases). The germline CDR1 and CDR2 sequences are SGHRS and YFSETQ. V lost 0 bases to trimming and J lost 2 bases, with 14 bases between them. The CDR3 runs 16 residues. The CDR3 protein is CASSLGPTRGQETQYF. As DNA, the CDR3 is TGCGCCAGCAGCTTGGGGCCAACCAGGGGACAAGAGACCCAGTACTTC. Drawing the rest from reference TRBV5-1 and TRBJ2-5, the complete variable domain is KAGVTQTPRYLIKTRGQQVTLSCSPISGHRSVSWYQQTPGQGLQFLFEYFSETQRNKGNFPGRFSGRQFSNSRSEMNVSTLELGDSALYLCASSLGPTRGQETQYFGPGTRLLVL.

The CDR3 DNA follows: TGTGCCAGCAGGGAGTGCATAAACACCATATATTTT. Translating it yields CASRECINTIYF. This chain uses TRBV25-1 with TRBJ1-3, with D unresolved. The CDR3 length is 12 residues. Germline loops: CDR1 MGHDK, CDR2 SYGVNS. The V gene lost 6 bases and the J gene lost 6 bases, with 9 bases spanning the gap. Full variable domain (outside the CDR3, taken from reference TRBV25-1 and TRBJ1-3): EADIYQTPRYLVIGTGKKITLECSQTMGHDKMYWYQQDPGMELHLIHYSYGVNSTEKGDLSSESTVSRIRTEHFPLTLESARPSHTSQYLCASRECINTIYFGEGSWLTVV.

The CDR3 region is CASRTYSSNQPQHF. Here the CDR3 DNA reads TGCGCCAGCAGAACGTACAGTAGCAATCAGCCCCAGCATTTT. The gene calls are TRBV10-2 and TRBJ1-5; the D is unclear. Germline V CDR1 and CDR2: WSHSY, SAAADI. The CDR3 covers 14 residues. Trimming took off 6 bases at V and 0 bases at J, with 9 bases between the two ends.

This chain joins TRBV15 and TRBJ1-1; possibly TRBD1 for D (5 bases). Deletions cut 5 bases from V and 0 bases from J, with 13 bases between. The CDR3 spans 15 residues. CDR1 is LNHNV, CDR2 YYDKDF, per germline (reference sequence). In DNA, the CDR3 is TGTGCCACCAGCCCCGACAGAACTGTGAACACTGAAGCTTTCTTT. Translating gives CATSPDRTVNTEAFF.

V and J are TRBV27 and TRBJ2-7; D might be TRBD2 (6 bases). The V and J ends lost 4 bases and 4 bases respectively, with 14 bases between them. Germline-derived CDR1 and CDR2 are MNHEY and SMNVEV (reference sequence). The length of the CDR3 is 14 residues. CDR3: CASSSLRRVYEQYF. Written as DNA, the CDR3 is TGTGCCAGCAGTTCCCTGAGGAGGGTGTACGAGCAGTACTTC.

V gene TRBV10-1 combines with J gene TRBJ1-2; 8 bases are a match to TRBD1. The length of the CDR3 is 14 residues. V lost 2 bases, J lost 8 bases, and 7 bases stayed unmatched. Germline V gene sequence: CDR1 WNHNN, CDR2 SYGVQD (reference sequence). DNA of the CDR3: TGCGCCAGCAGTGAGCAGGACAGGGTGAAGGGCTACACCTTC. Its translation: CASSEQDRVKGYTF.

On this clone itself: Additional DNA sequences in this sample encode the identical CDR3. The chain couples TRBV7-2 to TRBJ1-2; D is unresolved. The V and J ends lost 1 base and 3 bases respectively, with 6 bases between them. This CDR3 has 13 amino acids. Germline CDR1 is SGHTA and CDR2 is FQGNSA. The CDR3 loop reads CASSLVRDYGYTF. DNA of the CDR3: TGTGCCAGCAGCTTAGTGAGGGACTATGGCTACACCTTC.